The T cell receptor (beta chain) described here comes from a study of monozygotic twins with inflammatory bowel disease. CDR1 MDHEN and CDR2 SYDVKM come from the germline V gene. This CDR3 is 17 amino acids long. With the 5' RACE reads reprocessed, TCRdb shows one record per CDR3 protein and no DNA. Its clone listing holds about 160,000 distinct CDR3 sequences. The TCR comes from a human donor with ulcerative colitis or Crohn's disease, or a healthy co-twin of an affected twin (not recorded which). The specimen was blood. The chain combines TRBV28 with TRBJ2-1; absent DNA, TCRdb's TRBD2 call cannot be checked. The CDR3 protein is CASSPRGLAGGSSYQFF. Combining the CDR3 with reference TRBV28 and TRBJ2-1 gives the whole variable domain DVKVTQSSRYLVKRTGEKVFLECVQDMDHENMFWYRQDPGLGLRLIYFSYDVKMKEKGDIPEGYSVSREKKERFSLILESASTNQTSMYLCASSPRGLAGGSSYQFFGPGTRLTVL.